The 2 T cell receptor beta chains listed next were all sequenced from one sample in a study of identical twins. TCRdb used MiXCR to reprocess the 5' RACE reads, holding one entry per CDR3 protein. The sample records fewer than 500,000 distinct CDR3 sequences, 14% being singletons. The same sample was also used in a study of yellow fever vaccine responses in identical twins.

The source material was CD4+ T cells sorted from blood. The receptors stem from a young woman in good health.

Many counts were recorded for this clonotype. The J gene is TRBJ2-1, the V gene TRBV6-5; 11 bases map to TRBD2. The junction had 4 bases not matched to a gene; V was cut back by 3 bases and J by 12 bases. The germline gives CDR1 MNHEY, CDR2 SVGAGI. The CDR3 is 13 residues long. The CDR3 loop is CASSYTSGGWQFF. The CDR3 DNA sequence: TGTGCCAGCAGTTATACTAGCGGGGGTTGGCAGTTCTTC.

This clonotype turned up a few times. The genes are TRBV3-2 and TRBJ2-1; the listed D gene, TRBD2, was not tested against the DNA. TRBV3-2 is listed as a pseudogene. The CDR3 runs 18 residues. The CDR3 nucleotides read TGTACCAGCAGCTATACTAGCGGGGGTCCGAGCTCCTACAATGAGCAGTTCTTC. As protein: CTSSYTSGGPSSYNEQFF.